The text below deals with one T cell receptor beta chain. This sample was taken from a study of blood T cell repertoires in COVID-19. Profiling relied on immunoSEQ multiplex PCR, and the TCRdb table lists in-frame clones only, not all of them. In the table there are approximately 210,000 clones, around 86% of which are singletons. This CDR3 contains 13 residues. The germline V gene has CDR1 SGHTA and CDR2 FQGNSA. Trimming left V 4 bases short and J 6 bases short, with 12 bases between. Participants were placed into cohorts based on the clinical history they reported. What was sequenced was PBMCs or T cells enriched from blood (not recorded which). The chain joins TRBV7-2 to TRBJ1-2; TRBD1 might be the D (6 bases). The TCR comes from a woman between 50 and 59 years old with acute COVID-19. The CDR3 loop is CASSSNRVDGYTF. DNA of the CDR3: TGTGCCAGCAGCTCCAACAGGGTGGATGGCTACACCTTC.